These T cell receptor beta chains were read from a single sample in a study of circulating tumor DNA in untreated peripheral T-cell lymphoma. The method was immunoSEQ multiplex PCR; TCRdb's version includes in-frame clones alone and lacks a portion of them. Here the sample spans 150 to 200 clones, approximately 80% being singletons. The sequenced sample was cell-free DNA from blood serum. Every receptor here comes from a human donor with peripheral T-cell lymphoma. Each CDR3 is given with its conserved first and last residue. The order of the fields is CDR3 length, clone size, D gene, V gene, J gene, CDR3 DNA, CDR3 protein. A D gene is named only where the DNA matches it firmly. A row's size may be missing; if present it is once, few, many or a size class.

>15|-|TRBD2|TRBV15|TRBJ2-3
TGTGCCACCTCTATAGCGGGGGGGCACGCAGATACGCAGTATTTT
CATSIAGGHADTQYF
>13|-|-|TRBV5-1|TRBJ1-1
TGCGCCAGCAGCTTGGGGGGGAACACTGAAGCTTTCTTT
CASSLGGNTEAFF
>13|-|TRBD2|TRBV11-2|TRBJ2-1
TGTGCCAGCAGCTTAGGACGGGGGGATGAGCAGTTCTTC
CASSLGRGDEQFF
>12|-|-|TRBV2|TRBJ1-5
TGTGCCAGCAGGGTCAGCAATCAGCCCCAGCATTTT
CASRVSNQPQHF
>16|few|-|TRBV5-1|TRBJ2-6
TGCGCCAGCAAATCCGGTTCACAAAGTCGGGCCAACGTCCTGACTTTC
CASKSGSQSRANVLTF
>14|-|-|TRBV7-9|TRBJ2-3
TGTGCCAGCAGCCCACCGACAGTCACAGATACGCAGTATTTT
CASSPPTVTDTQYF
>14|-|-|TRBV14|TRBJ1-1
TGTGCCAGCAGCCATCCAGGGGCTAACACTGAAGCTTTCTTT
CASSHPGANTEAFF
>16|-|-|TRBV4-2|TRBJ1-4
TGTGCCAGCAGCCAAGGACTTGGGGACAAGGATGAAAAACTGTTTTTT
CASSQGLGDKDEKLFF
>14|-|TRBD1|TRBV6-1|TRBJ2-5
TGTGCCAGCAGTGCACAGGGGCCCCAAGAGACCCAGTACTTC
CASSAQGPQETQYF
>16|few|TRBD1|TRBV4-1|TRBJ1-1
TGCGCCAGCAGCTACCGGGACAGGGGGGGAAAGACTGAAGCTTTCTTT
CASSYRDRGGKTEAFF
>14|-|TRBD2|TRBV5-1|TRBJ2-1
TGCGCCAGCAGCGACAAGCGGGGGGTGAATGAGCAGTTCTTC
CASSDKRGVNEQFF
>17|few|-|TRBV15|TRBJ2-6
TGTGCCACCAGCCAGTGGGGAAGACAAAGTCGGGCCAACGTCCTGACTTTC
CATSQWGRQSRANVLTF
>14|-|-|TRBV28|TRBJ1-1
TGTGCCAGCACCCTCCAGGAAATGAACACTGAAGCTTTCTTT
CASTLQEMNTEAFF
>17|-|-|TRBV4-2|TRBJ1-5
TGTGCCAGCAGCCAAGATGGGGCCGGTTATAGCAATCAGCCCCAGCATTTT
CASSQDGAGYSNQPQHF
>11|-|TRBD1|TRBV15|TRBJ1-3
TGTGCCACCAGCATTGGACAGGGGAAGATATTT
CATSIGQGKIF
>14|-|TRBD2|TRBV7-8|TRBJ2-1
TGTGCCAGCAGCAAAAGCGGGGGGGACAATGAGCAGTTCTTC
CASSKSGGDNEQFF
>16|-|-|TRBV9|TRBJ2-1
TGTGCCAGCAGCCCCACCCGTCGTGGTGAGGGCAATGAGCAGTTCTTC
CASSPTRRGEGNEQFF
>14|-|-|TRBV10-2|TRBJ1-5
TGCGCCAGCAGTGAGTCAGGATTCAATCAGCCCCAGCATTTT
CASSESGFNQPQHF
>14|-|TRBD1|TRBV11-2|TRBJ2-5
TGTGCCAGCAGCTCGGGACAGGTTATGGAGACCCAGTACTTC
CASSSGQVMETQYF
>13|-|-|TRBV6-5|TRBJ1-2
TGTGCCAGCAGCCCCTACGAGGGCACCGGCTACACCTTC
CASSPYEGTGYTF
>15|-|-|TRBV5-1|TRBJ2-7
TGCGCCAGCAGCTTGGCTCAGACCGACCTTTACGAGCAGTACTTC
CASSLAQTDLYEQYF
>14|-|-|TRBV28|TRBJ1-6
TGTGCCAGCAGTTTATACCAGGATAATTCACCCCTCCACTTT
CASSLYQDNSPLHF